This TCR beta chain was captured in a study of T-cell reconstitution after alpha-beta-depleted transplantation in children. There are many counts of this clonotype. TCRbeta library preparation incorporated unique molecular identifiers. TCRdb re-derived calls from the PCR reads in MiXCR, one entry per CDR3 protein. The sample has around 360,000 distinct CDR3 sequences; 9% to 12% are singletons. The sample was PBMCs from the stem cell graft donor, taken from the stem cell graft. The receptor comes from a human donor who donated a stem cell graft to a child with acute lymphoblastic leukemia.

The CDR3 nucleotides read TGTGCCAGCAGCAAGGGACTAGCGGAAACCTACGAGCAGTACTTC. Encoded protein: CASSKGLAETYEQYF. The chain carries TRBV7-8 and TRBJ2-7; TRBD2 matches 11 bases. The CDR3 contains 15 residues. The germline gives CDR1 SGHVS, CDR2 FQNEAQ. J lost 2 bases, V lost 5 bases, and 5 bases had no gene match.